Listed below are T cell receptor beta chains from one sample, sequenced in a study of blood T cell repertoires in COVID-19. The assay was immunoSEQ multiplex PCR, and TCRdb's table has in-frame clones only and misses some. The sample records about 400,000 clones, roughly 88% being singletons. Input material: PBMCs or T cells enriched from blood (not recorded which). The origin of the receptors is a woman in her 40s with acute COVID-19. CDR3s leave out the opening cysteine and the closing phenylalanine or tryptophan.

CDR3 protein: ASSPGTATYSNQPQH
V gene: TRBV7-8

CDR3 protein: ASSLRQGTYEQY
V gene: TRBV5-4

CDR3 protein: ASSSGDSPLH
V gene: TRBV7-9

CDR3 protein: ASTGQLNTEAF
V gene: TRBV5-1

CDR3 protein: ASSTSAGNTEAF
V gene: TRBV18

CDR3 protein: ASSPRGVTEAF
V gene: TRBV3-1/TRBV3-2

CDR3 protein: ASNWPGDNSPLH
V gene: TRBV6-5

CDR3 protein: ASSELAGGGTDTQY
V gene: TRBV10-2

CDR3 protein: ASSLYGPTGGYGEQY
V gene: TRBV7-2

CDR3 protein: ASSMDSGGPIGEQY
V gene: TRBV19

CDR3 protein: ASSTTPTYEQY
V gene: TRBV5-5

CDR3 protein: ASSLLGQGLYTEAF
V gene: TRBV7-6

CDR3 protein: ASNGGIAGELF
V gene: TRBV3-1/TRBV3-2

CDR3 protein: ASSQEYRGTGSNQPQH
V gene: TRBV4-1

CDR3 protein: AWNHRGGRTDTQY
V gene: TRBV30

CDR3 protein: SVEGDRVPYGYT
V gene: TRBV29-1

CDR3 protein: ASSGIYNSPLH
V gene: TRBV23-1

CDR3 protein: ASSVGGTNTGELF
V gene: TRBV9

CDR3 protein: SGAQSNEKLF
V gene: TRBV29-1

CDR3 protein: ASSPGTGASLVTEAF
V gene: TRBV7-8

CDR3 protein: SVATGSSYNEQF
V gene: TRBV29-1

CDR3 protein: AANRTNPLYGYT
V gene: TRBV6-1

CDR3 protein: ASSVQGISTGELF
V gene: TRBV9

CDR3 protein: ASSLDDPKEQPQH
V gene: TRBV5-8

CDR3 protein: ASSYSSADTQY
V gene: TRBV6-5

CDR3 protein: ASSGGQGHEAF
V gene: TRBV5-1

CDR3 protein: ASSQEGARTIY
V gene: TRBV5-1

CDR3 protein: ASSVQGSGEQY
V gene: TRBV2

CDR3 protein: ASSEIAGGQETQY
V gene: TRBV6-1

CDR3 protein: ASSSGLAGIWETQY
V gene: TRBV5-1

CDR3 protein: ASSSTSDQETQY
V gene: TRBV6-2/TRBV6-3

CDR3 protein: ASSKSLRVRDGYT
V gene: TRBV21-1

CDR3 protein: ASSATGDDEQF
V gene: TRBV9

CDR3 protein: ASSLGSFGLNEQF
V gene: TRBV13

CDR3 protein: SASPGPQWGGEGHTDTQY
V gene: TRBV20-1

CDR3 protein: ASSFAGTGGYTEAF
V gene: TRBV7-9

CDR3 protein: ASSSDGQGKVEAF
V gene: TRBV7-9

CDR3 protein: ASSEWRGSGNTIY
V gene: TRBV6-1

CDR3 protein: ATQGARTQPQH
V gene: TRBV24-1

CDR3 protein: ASSKIQGRGYGYT
V gene: TRBV5-6